The T cell receptor beta chain described here comes from a study of OX40 agonist ivuxolimab in advanced cancers. Study information: Ivuxolimab is a fully human IgG2 antibody that activates OX40 (CD134). Of the patients, three showed partial responses, one with hepatocellular carcinoma and two with cutaneous melanoma. At 82.7% male, the cohort had a mean age of about 60 years, ranging from 23 to 79. General study results and limits: Among expanded peripheral T cells, antigen specificity went undetermined.

The CDR3 extends over 14 amino acids. With V trimmed by 6 bases and J by 2 bases, 2 bases remained unmatched. Germline CDR1 and CDR2: WNHNN and SYGVQD (reference sequence). Method: immunoSEQ multiplex PCR; TCRdb's copy keeps in-frame clones and lacks some. This repertoire shows 80,000 or so clones, approximately 85% found once; its top ten account for 2% to 2.5%. To note about this clone: Its antigen is still unknown.

This specimen consisted of CD4+ or CD8+ T cells sorted from blood, obtained in a trial of the OX40 agonist ivuxolimab. This clonotype originated in an adult with an advanced solid tumor such as melanoma, head and neck, liver or kidney cancer. The V call is TRBV10-1, the J call TRBJ1-2, with 11 nucleotides matching TRBD1. This CDR3 reads CASRGDRGNYGYTF. CDR3 in DNA: TGCGCCAGCAGGGGGGACAGGGGGAACTATGGCTACACCTTC.